This T cell receptor beta chain was recorded in a study of beta chain features in type 1 diabetes (dated by TCRdb to the late 2010s). As for the study more broadly: No differences in mean age, gender distribution, total cell number or subset yield were found between patients and healthy donors. A total of 107,917,701 sorted cells were examined across all samples, and the number of cells per subset was strongly correlated with RNA yield. In the study, recently diagnosed type 1 diabetes patients and matched healthy donors were compared on the TCRB repertoires of their sorted circulating CD4+ T cell subsets. Regulatory and stem cell-like memory subsets were obtained from only 8 patients and about 8 healthy donors, while naive and central memory subsets were obtained from all 30 or so donors. Study-wide findings and limitations: In all four CD4+ subsets, TCRB CDR3 length was moderately but significantly shorter in type 1 diabetes patients. Naive, central memory and regulatory TCRB repertoires appeared to be more alike among patients than among healthy donors. Sequencing cDNA rather than genomic DNA could over-represent highly expressing activated cells, although activation and CD3 levels did not differ between groups. PCR may preferentially amplify shorter templates, but because patient and control samples were amplified and corrected together, any resulting skew would affect both groups equally. HLA sub-analyses involved small numbers of individuals, so any influence of HLA type on TCRB rearrangement remained unresolved. At VDJ recombination sites, patients with type 1 diabetes made fewer insertions and deleted more nucleotides, a pattern implying thymic rearrangement abnormalities.

Relative to germline, V is 4 bases shorter and J is 6 bases shorter, with 7 bases between their ends. The CDR3 spans 12 residues, from the cysteine through the phenylalanine. Only the CDR3 DNA is retained, 36 bases long and in frame from the first base. The CDR1 and CDR2 encoded by the germline V gene are SGHTA and FQGNSA. A single peripheral blood draw of about 116 mL on average was collected from each donor into heparinised tubes. A BD FACSAria II and a panel including CD45RO, CCR7, CD25, CD127, CD95 and CD27 were used to sort naive, central memory, regulatory and stem cell-like memory CD4+ T cells. All sorted populations exceeded 98% purity. PBMCs were isolated right away by Lymphoprep density gradient centrifugation and were stained directly, without culture. So that batch effects would be minimized, each experiment stained and sorted samples in pairs, pairing one healthy donor with one patient.

This clone was recorded many times. What antigen it recognizes has not been identified. Per-base quality was not reported, and no clone a single base away is much larger than it. The High Capacity cDNA Reverse Transcription Kit was used to reverse transcribe all of the isolated RNA, meaning that expressed TCRB transcripts were what got sequenced. Naive, central memory and regulatory T cell samples underwent deep immunoSEQ sequencing, averaging about 3.3 million total reads per sample. Sorted cells were lysed in RLT buffer, and RNA was extracted using DNase-treated RNeasy Micro or Mini kits according to cell number. Each cell subset was processed on its own to prevent cross-contamination, while patient and healthy donor samples were processed together. The immunoSEQ multiplex PCR was used to amplify TCRB sequences from cDNA, yielding 87-bp fragments that span the CDR3 region. Amplicons were sequenced on the Illumina HiSeq platform. In the authors' own workflow: Synthetic template baselines were used to correct PCR bias computationally, reads within Hamming distance 2 were collapsed together, and singletons that could not be merged were discarded. Reads were aligned to IMGT to assign V, D and J genes, CDR3 length, and insertions or deletions at six rearrangement sites. Clonotype counts were normalized to sorted cell number within each subset before computing true diversity and Gini coefficients with the tcR R package. Repertoire sharing was quantified using the overlap coefficient calculated on TCRB nucleotide sequences. In its TCRdb copy, this immuneACCESS table keeps in-frame sequences only and misses some clones. Where compared with another copy, unresolved V genes explain less than half of these, and the others have no known cause. V and J calls and clone size are as listed in that table; D and trimming were resolved from the DNA. The sample table shows more than 150,000 clones, and more than 9.5% are seen once. The ten largest account for roughly 2% of the sample.

The receptor was derived from a man aged 18 to 29 in good health. The sequence links TRBV7-2 to TRBJ2-4, with the D segment identity uncertain. The sequencing input was central memory CD4+ T cells from blood. The nucleotide sequence reads TGTGCCAGCAGCTCGCAGCGAAACATTCAGTACTTC. This is translated as CASSSQRNIQYF.